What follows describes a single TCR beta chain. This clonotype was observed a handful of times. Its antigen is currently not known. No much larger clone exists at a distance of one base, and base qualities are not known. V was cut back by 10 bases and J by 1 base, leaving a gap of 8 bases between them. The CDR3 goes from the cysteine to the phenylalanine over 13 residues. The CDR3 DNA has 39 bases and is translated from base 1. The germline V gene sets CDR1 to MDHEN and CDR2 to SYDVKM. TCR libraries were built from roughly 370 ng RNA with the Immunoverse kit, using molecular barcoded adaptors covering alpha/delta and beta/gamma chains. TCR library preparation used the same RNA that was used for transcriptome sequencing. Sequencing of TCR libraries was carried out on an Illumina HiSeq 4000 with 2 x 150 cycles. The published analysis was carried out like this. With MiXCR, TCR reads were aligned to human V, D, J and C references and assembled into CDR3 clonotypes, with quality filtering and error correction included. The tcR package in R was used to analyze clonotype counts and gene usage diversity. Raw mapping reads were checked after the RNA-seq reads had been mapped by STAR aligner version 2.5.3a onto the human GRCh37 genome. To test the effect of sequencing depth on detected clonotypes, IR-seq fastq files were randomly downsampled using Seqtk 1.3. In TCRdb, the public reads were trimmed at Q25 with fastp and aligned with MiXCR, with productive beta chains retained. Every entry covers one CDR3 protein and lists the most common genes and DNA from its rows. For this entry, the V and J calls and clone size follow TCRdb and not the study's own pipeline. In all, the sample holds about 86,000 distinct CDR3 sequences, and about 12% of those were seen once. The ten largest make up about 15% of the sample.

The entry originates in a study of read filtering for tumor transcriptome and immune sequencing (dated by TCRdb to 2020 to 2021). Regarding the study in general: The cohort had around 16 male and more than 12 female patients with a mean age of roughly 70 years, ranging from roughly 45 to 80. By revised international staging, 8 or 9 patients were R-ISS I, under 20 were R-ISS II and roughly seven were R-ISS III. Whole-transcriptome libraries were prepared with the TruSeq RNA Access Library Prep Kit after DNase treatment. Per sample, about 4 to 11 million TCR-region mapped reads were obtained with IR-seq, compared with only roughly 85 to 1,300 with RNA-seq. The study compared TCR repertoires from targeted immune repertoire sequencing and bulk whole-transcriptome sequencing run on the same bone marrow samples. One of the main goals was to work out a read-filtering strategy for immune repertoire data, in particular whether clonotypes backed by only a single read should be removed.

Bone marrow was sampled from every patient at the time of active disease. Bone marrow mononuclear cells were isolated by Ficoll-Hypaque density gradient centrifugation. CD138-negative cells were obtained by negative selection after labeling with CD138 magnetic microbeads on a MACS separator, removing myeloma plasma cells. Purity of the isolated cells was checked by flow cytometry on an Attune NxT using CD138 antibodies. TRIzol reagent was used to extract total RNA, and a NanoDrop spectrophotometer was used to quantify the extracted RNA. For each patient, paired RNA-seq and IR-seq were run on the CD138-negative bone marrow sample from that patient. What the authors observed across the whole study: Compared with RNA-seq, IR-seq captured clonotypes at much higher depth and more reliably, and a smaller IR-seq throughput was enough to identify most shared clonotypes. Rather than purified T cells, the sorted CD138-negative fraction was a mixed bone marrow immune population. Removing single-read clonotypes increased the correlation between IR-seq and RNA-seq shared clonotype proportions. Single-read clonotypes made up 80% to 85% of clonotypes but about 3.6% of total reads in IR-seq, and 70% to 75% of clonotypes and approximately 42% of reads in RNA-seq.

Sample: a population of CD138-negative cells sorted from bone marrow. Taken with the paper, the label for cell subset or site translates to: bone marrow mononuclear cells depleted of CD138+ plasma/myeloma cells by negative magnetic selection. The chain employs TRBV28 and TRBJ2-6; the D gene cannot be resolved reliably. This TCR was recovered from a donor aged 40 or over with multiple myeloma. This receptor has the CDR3 CATQASGANVLTF. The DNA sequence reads TGTGCCACCCAAGCTTCTGGGGCCAACGTCCTGACTTTC.